The source of this T cell receptor (beta chain) is a study of metastatic and nonmetastatic thyroid tumors (dated by TCRdb to the early 2020s). As for the study more broadly: Repertoires were compared across peripheral blood and tumor or nodule tissue samples from malignant and benign thyroid patients. The paper's findings and limits, for the study overall: In both blood and tumor samples, TCR beta diversity was reported to be significantly higher in malignant tumors than in benign nodules.

Inclusive of the bounding cysteine and phenylalanine, the CDR3 is 13 residues long. Of all the DNA, just the CDR3 is kept, 39 bases in frame from base 1. The germline V gene sets CDR1 to SGHTA and CDR2 to FQGTGA. No patient had received any treatment before thyroid surgery. Using T-cell receptor beta sequencing, the study looked back at clinical samples from patients collected from about 2011 to 2019. Library preparation used PCR. This sample was sequenced with an Illumina HiSeq 4000. High-throughput sequencing was used to profile the TCR beta-chain CDR3 region of every patient. The original pipeline was this. CDR3 differences across clinicopathological groups were used to build a classifier for discriminating distant-metastatic papillary thyroid cancer patients. To measure repertoire diversity the researchers used the Shannon index, while the Morisita-Horn index served to gauge how similar the tumor and blood repertoires were. TCRdb took the public reads, trimmed them with fastp at Q25, ran MiXCR for clone calling and kept in-frame beta chains. It is TCRdb's table, rather than the study itself, that gives the V and J calls and clone size. Within this sample are tens of thousands of clones, with about 13% of them counted one time only. The ten largest make up 8% to 9.5% of the sample.

Note on this clone: What antigen it recognizes has not been identified. The junction and the germline gene differ at one end; a read error may be behind it.

This TCR came from a female donor with papillary thyroid cancer or a benign thyroid nodule (not recorded which). Some clones in this sample may be carry-over from other donors' samples. The chain joins TRBV7-3 to TRBJ2-2; TRBD2 is possibly the D segment (5 matching bases). Material: blood. This receptor has the CDR3 CASSLGPLGEPFF. The DNA reads TGTGCCAGCAGCTTAGGCCCGCTCGGGGAGCCGTTTTTC. The CDR3, completed at both ends by the reference TRBV7-3 and TRBJ2-2 genes, gives the full variable domain GAGVSQTPSNKVTEKGKYVELRCDPISGHTALYWYRQSLGQGPEFLIYFQGTGAADDSGLPNDRFFAVRPEGSVSTLKIQRTERGDSAVYLCASSLGPLGEPFFGEGSRLTVL.